Presented here are 18 T cell receptor beta chains from one specimen sequenced in a study of blood T cells in healthy people across ages (dated by TCRdb to between 2015 and 2016). The method behind the library was 5' RACE. Sequenced on an Illumina HiSeq 2500. The second PCR ran for about 6 to 11 cycles and used a J-beta primer mix along with a sample-barcoded 5' primer. The public reads were quality trimmed at Q25 with fastp and then assembled into clones with MiXCR by TCRdb, keeping productive beta chains. Rows matching on CDR3 protein sequence are summarized as one entry with the most common DNA and genes. This sample comprises roughly 1 million distinct CDR3 sequences, approximately 25% of them detected only once. The top ten clones comprise around 0.75% of the sample. This sample also appeared in a second study, on T cells of mothers and their children.

The sequencing input was blood. Every receptor here comes from a girl aged 2-10 years in good health.

This sequence joins TRBV5-5 and TRBJ2-3, with 9 bases aligning to TRBD1. CDR1 and CDR2 (germline): SGHKS, YYEKEE (reference sequence). The trim removed 6 bases at V and 4 bases at J, leaving 12 bases unmatched. The CDR3 is 16 amino acids. The CDR3 DNA is TGTGCCAGCATGCTCTTGGGGGGACAGGGCCCAGATACGCAGTATTTT. Its protein is CASMLLGGQGPDTQYF.

The table lists this clonotype with a few counts. The chain carries TRBV28 and TRBJ1-5; no reliable D call. Per germline, CDR1 MDHEN and CDR2 SYDVKM. The ends were cut back, 3 bases at V and 6 bases at J, with 9 bases in the middle. The CDR3 length is 13 residues. The CDR3 nucleotides are TGTGCCAGCAGTTTTGGGGTTGGTCAGCCCCAGCATTTT. The encoded protein is CASSFGVGQPQHF.

The chain carries TRBV29-1 and TRBJ2-1; tentative D call: TRBD2 (7 bases). TRBJ2-7 explains the end of the DNA better; the J call may be wrong. The CDR3 is 13 amino acids. Germline-derived CDR1 and CDR2 are SQVTM and ANQGSEA. The CDR3 nucleotides read TGCAGCGTTGTTTTCGGGGGGCACTACGAGCAGTACTTC. Translated: CSVVFGGHYEQYF.

This rearrangement joins TRBV20-1 to TRBJ2-1; D may be TRBD2 (6 bases). Germline V gene sequence: CDR1 DFQATT, CDR2 SNEGSKA (reference sequence). Trimming shortened V by 6 bases and J by 5 bases, and 17 bases separated the two germline ends. The CDR3 is 14 residues long. The CDR3 is CSAGGDSPHNEQFF. The CDR3 coding sequence is TGCAGTGCCGGTGGGGACTCCCCTCACAATGAGCAGTTCTTC.

This clonotype has a handful of counts. The chain uses TRBV4-1 and TRBJ2-3; D perhaps matches TRBD2 (6 bases). CDR3 length: 15 residues. The germline V gene has CDR1 MGHRA and CDR2 YSYEKL. The V and J ends lost 5 bases and 1 base respectively, with 13 bases between them. CDR3 amino acids: CASSGLGSGTDTQYF. The CDR3 coding sequence is TGCGCCAGCAGCGGTCTCGGGAGTGGCACAGATACGCAGTATTTT.

In this sample, this clonotype turned up a few times. Compared with germline, one end of the junction differs, possibly owing to a read error. The CDR3 is CASWSRDSYGYTF. CDR3 nucleotide sequence: TGTGCCAGCTGGTCCCGGGACAGCTATGGTTACACCTTC. V and J are TRBV28 and TRBJ1-2; TRBD1 matches at 7 bases. The CDR3 is 13 amino acids. Per the germline V gene, CDR1 is MDHEN and CDR2 is SYDVKM.

The rearrangement uses TRBV12-3 or TRBV12-4 and TRBJ1-1, with unresolved D. This CDR3 spans 12 amino acids. Trimming stripped 2 bases from V and 8 bases from J, with 9 bases between. The CDR3 DNA follows: TGTGCCAGCAGTTTAAATGTGCGGGAAGCTTTCTTT. Translation: CASSLNVREAFF.

The chain combines TRBV4-1 with TRBJ2-7; no firm D call. The CDR3 has 13 residues. Germline lookup yields CDR1 MGHRA and CDR2 YSYEKL. With 1 base removed from V and 5 bases from J, the gap between germline ends came to 9 bases. CDR3 coding DNA: TGCGCCAGCAGCCAAGCGGTAAGGGACGAGCAGTACTTC. This encodes CASSQAVRDEQYF.

The sample holds a few counts of this clonotype. The chain couples TRBV6-1 to TRBJ2-7; 7 positions match TRBD1. This CDR3 region has 15 residues. Per germline, CDR1 MNHNS and CDR2 SASEGT. V shed 2 bases and J 0 bases; nucleotides not matched to a gene: 4. The CDR3 DNA sequence: TGTGCCAGCAGTGAATGGGGACAGATCTCCTACGAGCAGTACTTC. It encodes CASSEWGQISYEQYF.

This clonotype showed up just a few times. CDR3 loop: CASSQDPSAVNTDTQYF. The CDR3 nucleotides are TGCGCCAGCAGCCAAGATCCTAGTGCGGTGAACACAGATACGCAGTATTTT. V is TRBV4-3 and J is TRBJ2-3; unclear D gene. Germline values: CDR1 LGHNA, CDR2 YSLEER. V was clipped by 0 bases and J by 2 bases, with 15 bases between them. CDR3 size: 17 residues.

V and J are TRBV11-2 and TRBJ2-7; D not certain. V was cut by 1 base and J by 2 bases, with 21 bases left in between. The length of the CDR3 is 18 residues. Germline V gene sequence: CDR1 SGHAT, CDR2 FQNNGV. CDR3 sequence reads: CASSLALGAFTLTYEQYF. In DNA form, the CDR3 reads TGTGCCAGCAGCTTAGCATTAGGAGCTTTTACACTCACCTACGAGCAGTACTTC.

This clonotype was recorded a few times. The rearrangement joins TRBV20-1 to TRBJ2-5; TRBD2 matches at 11 bases. The J call is doubtful: the DNA matches TRBJ2-7 better. The CDR3 spans 15 residues. Per germline, CDR1 DFQATT and CDR2 SNEGSKA (reference sequence). DNA of the CDR3: TGCAGTGCTTCCCCACTGACTAGCGGGACCTACGAGCAGTACTTC. It codes for CSASPLTSGTYEQYF.

This rearrangement joins TRBV7-8 to TRBJ2-5, with no clear D. TRBJ2-1 matches the DNA end more closely, so the J call is doubtful. Germline CDR1 reads SGHVS; CDR2 reads FQNEAQ. The CDR3 has 14 residues. CDR3 protein: CASSPPIYRGEQFF. The CDR3 DNA is TGTGCCAGCAGCCCCCCCATATATCGCGGTGAGCAGTTCTTC.

CDR3 bases: TGTGCCACCAGTGATTTGCAACAGACGGGTCCAGAGACCCAGTACTTC. Translated, it gives CATSDLQQTGPETQYF. The chain is built from TRBV24-1 and TRBJ2-5; D unclear. The CDR3 is 16 amino acids. V was pared by 0 bases and J by 4 bases, with 14 bases between. Germline V gene lookup returns CDR1 KGHDR and CDR2 SFDVKD.

The table lists this clonotype with a few counts. The J gene is TRBJ2-1, the V gene TRBV3-1, with 10 bases matching TRBD2. Germline CDR1 is LGHDT and CDR2 is YNNKEL (reference sequence). V shed 0 bases, J shed 6 bases, and the junction held 2 bases outside the gene matches. CDR3 length equals 15 residues. The CDR3: CASSQDSGRANEQFF. CDR3 DNA sequence: TGTGCCAGCAGCCAAGACAGCGGGAGGGCCAATGAGCAGTTCTTC.

This chain uses TRBV12-3 or TRBV12-4 with TRBJ1-6; a weak D match, TRBD1 (6 bases). This CDR3 is built from 12 residues. V gave up 5 bases and J gave up 10 bases, with 9 bases separating them. This CDR3 is CASSVGGSPLHF. Here the CDR3 DNA reads TGTGCCAGCAGTGTTGGGGGCTCACCCCTCCACTTT.

The chain joins TRBV6-6 to TRBJ1-2; the D is unclear. CDR1 and CDR2 from the germline V gene are MNHNY and SVGAGI (reference sequence). Trimming removed 6 bases from V and 8 bases from J, with 19 bases in between. The CDR3 sequence is 14 residues long. The CDR3 DNA reads TGTGCCAGCAGCTACACCCCTCCGGTGGGCGGCTACACCTTC. Translated: CASSYTPPVGGYTF.

This clonotype was counted between two and nine times. The chain couples TRBV5-1 to TRBJ2-3, with 13 positions matching TRBD2. J lost 5 bases, V lost 0 bases, and 9 bases had no gene match. Germline CDR1 and CDR2: SGHRS and YFSETQ. This CDR3 has 18 amino acids. CDR3 in amino acids: CASSLVRLAGGGGDTQYF. The CDR3 DNA follows: TGCGCCAGCAGCTTGGTAAGACTAGCGGGAGGAGGAGGAGATACGCAGTATTTT.